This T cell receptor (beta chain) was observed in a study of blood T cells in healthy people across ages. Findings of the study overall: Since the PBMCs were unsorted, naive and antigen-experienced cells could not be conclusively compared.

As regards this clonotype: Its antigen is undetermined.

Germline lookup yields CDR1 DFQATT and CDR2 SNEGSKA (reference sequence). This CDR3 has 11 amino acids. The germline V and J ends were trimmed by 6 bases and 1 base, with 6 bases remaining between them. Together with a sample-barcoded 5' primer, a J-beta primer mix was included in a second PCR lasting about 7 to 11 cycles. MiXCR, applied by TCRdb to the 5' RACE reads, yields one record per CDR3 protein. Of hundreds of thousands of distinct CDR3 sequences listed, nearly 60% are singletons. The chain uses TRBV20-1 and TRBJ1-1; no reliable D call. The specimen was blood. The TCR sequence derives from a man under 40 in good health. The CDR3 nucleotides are TGCAGTGCCTCATGGAACACTGAAGCTTTCTTT. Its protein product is CSASWNTEAFF.